These 11 T cell receptor beta chains came from one sample sequenced in a study of siplizumab effects on memory and regulatory T cells. The repertoire was sequenced with immunoSEQ multiplex PCR; TCRdb's copy has only in-frame clones and lacks some. The table includes 90,000 to 110,000 clones, roughly 94% detected once. The sample was Tregs sorted from blood. All receptors come from a human donor in good health.

The CDR3 nucleotides are TGTGCCAGCTCGCTAGTTTCGGGGCGCGAGACCCAGTACTTC. Translation gives CASSLVSGRETQYF. This rearrangement joins TRBV18 to TRBJ2-5; D might be TRBD1 or TRBD2, each matching 5 bases. The CDR3 is 14 amino acids. Germline lookup yields CDR1 KGHSH and CDR2 LQKENI. V gave up 6 bases and J gave up 5 bases, with 16 bases separating them.

This chain links TRBV6-1 with TRBJ1-1, with 7 bases lining up with TRBD1. The CDR3 spans 15 residues. Trimming took 6 bases from V and 0 from J; bases not matched to a gene: 7. Germline CDR1 is MNHNS and CDR2 is SASEGT. In DNA form, the CDR3 reads TGTGCCAGCAGAAGCACAGGGGTCATGAACACTGAAGCTTTCTTT. This sequence encodes CASRSTGVMNTEAFF.

This chain links TRBV2 with TRBJ1-5; D is unresolved. CDR1 SNHLY and CDR2 FYNNEI come from the germline V gene. The CDR3 length is 13 residues. Trimming stripped 7 bases from V and 7 bases from J, with 14 bases between. The CDR3 DNA sequence: TGTGCCAGCAAAAGGGCACATAGCCAGCCCCAGCATTTT. This codes for CASKRAHSQPQHF. The full variable domain, with the rest looked up from reference TRBV2 and TRBJ1-5, is EPEVTQTPSHQVTQMGQEVILRCVPISNHLYFYWYRQILGQKVEFLVSFYNNEISEKSEIFDDQFSVERPDGSNFTLKIRSTKLEDSAMYFCASKRAHSQPQHFGDGTRLSIL.

The genes are TRBV4-2 and TRBJ1-6; D unclear. The V and J ends lost 3 bases and 9 bases respectively, with 6 bases between them. Looked up from germline, CDR1 is LGHNA and CDR2 is YNFKEQ. The CDR3 sequence is 12 residues long. CDR3 sequence reads: CASSQEGSPLHF. The DNA of the CDR3 is TGTGCCAGCAGCCAGGAGGGTTCACCCCTCCACTTT.

This chain connects TRBV5-8 to TRBJ1-1; D is unclear. The germline V gene has CDR1 SGHTS and CDR2 YDEGEE. This CDR3 contains 13 residues. The germline V and J ends were trimmed by 1 base and 8 bases, with 12 bases remaining between them. The DNA for the CDR3 is TGTGCCAGCAGCTTGAGGCGGACCGCGGAAGCTTTCTTT. Translating gives CASSLRRTAEAFF.

The genes are TRBV5-1 and TRBJ2-5, with unresolved D. Germline-derived CDR1 and CDR2 are SGHRS and YFSETQ. V was trimmed by 4 bases and J by 0 bases, leaving 4 bases between them. CDR3 length: 12 residues. CDR3: CASSPNQETQYF. For the CDR3, the DNA is TGCGCCAGCAGCCCAAACCAAGAGACCCAGTACTTC.

V gene TRBV7-6 combines with J gene TRBJ1-6; 7 positions match TRBD1. The CDR3 has 14 residues. CDR1 is SGHVS and CDR2 is FNYEAQ in the germline V gene. Trimming cost V 4 bases and J 10 bases; bases outside gene matches: 7. The CDR3 region has the DNA TGTGCCAGCAGCTCCGGGACAGCAATATCACCCCTCCACTTT. This translates into CASSSGTAISPLHF.

This clone was counted a single time. The CDR3 DNA is TGTGCCAGTAGTAGGTTGGACGGACCCTACAATGAGCAGTTCTTC. Its translation is CASSRLDGPYNEQFF. This chain connects TRBV19 to TRBJ2-1; no firm D call. This CDR3 is 15 amino acids long. Germline CDR1 is LNHDA and CDR2 is SQIVND (reference sequence). V lost 4 bases to trimming and J lost 2 bases, with 12 bases between them.

The chain employs TRBV18 and TRBJ1-3; D ambiguous. V lost 0 bases and J 0 bases, leaving 6 bases between the germline ends. The CDR3 runs 15 residues. Germline V gives CDR1 KGHSH, CDR2 LQKENI. DNA for the CDR3: TGTGCCAGCTCACCACCGAGCGGCTCTGGAAACACCATATATTTT. It specifies CASSPPSGSGNTIYF.

This clone was picked up one time. The V gene is TRBV27, the J gene TRBJ1-1; D is uncertain. Trimming removed 6 bases at V and 0 bases at J, with 23 bases between. The CDR3 contains 18 residues. Per germline, CDR1 MNHEY and CDR2 SMNVEV (reference sequence). The CDR3 coding sequence is TGTGCCAGCAGCCCCCCCACGGAAGGTCGAATCCTGAACACTGAAGCTTTCTTT. It is translated as CASSPPTEGRILNTEAFF.

The rearrangement joins TRBV11-3 to TRBJ2-2; D ambiguous. The CDR3 length is 14 residues. The V and J ends lost 7 bases and 1 base respectively, with 10 bases between them. CDR1 and CDR2 from the germline V gene are SGHNT and YENEEA. Written as DNA, the CDR3 is TGTGCCAGCACCAGATCAGGGAACACCGGGGAGCTGTTTTTT. Amino acid sequence: CASTRSGNTGELFF.